These T cell receptor beta chains were read from a single sample in a study of T cells in Graves' hyperthyroidism and ophthalmopathy. TCRdb ran MiXCR on the multiplex PCR reads and lists one entry per CDR3 protein. This sample has fewer than 450,000 distinct CDR3 sequences; 17% occur once, and the top ten carry roughly a third. The sequenced sample consisted of blood. Every receptor here comes from a woman aged 25 to 39 with Graves' hyperthyroidism that later progressed to Graves' ophthalmopathy. The CDR3 runs from the conserved cysteine through the conserved F or W. A D gene is named only where the DNA matches it firmly. Size values are once, few and many counts, or a class for expanded clones, and some rows have none.

V: TRBV7-2; D: TRBD1; J: TRBJ1-2; size: many; CDR3: CASSFASGGGYGYTF; DNA: TGTGCCAGCAGCTTTGCATCAGGGGGGGGTTATGGCTACACCTTC
V: TRBV25-1; D: .; J: TRBJ1-1; size: .; CDR3: CASGGGEAFF; DNA: TGTGCCAGCGGTGGGGGAGAAGCTTTCTTT
V: TRBV7-6; D: TRBD1; J: TRBJ1-6; size: few; CDR3: CASSLAHRTGRDSPLHF; DNA: TGTGCCAGCAGCTTAGCGCATCGGACAGGGAGGGATTCACCCCTCCACTTT
V: TRBV12-3/TRBV12-4; D: TRBD1; J: TRBJ1-2; size: many; CDR3: CASSLGTDYGYTF; DNA: TGTGCCAGCAGTTTGGGGACAGACTATGGCTACACCTTC
V: TRBV5-1; D: TRBD1; J: TRBJ1-2; size: many; CDR3: CASSLARDRVYGYTF; DNA: TGCGCCAGCAGCTTGGCCCGGGACAGAGTCTATGGCTACACCTTC
V: TRBV6-2/TRBV6-3; D: TRBD2; J: TRBJ2-3; size: many; CDR3: CASSTHKMTSGGTDTQYF; DNA: TGTGCCAGCAGTACCCATAAAATGACTAGCGGGGGCACAGATACGCAGTATTTT
V: TRBV20-1; D: .; J: TRBJ1-2; size: .; CDR3: CSARVMAVDYGYTF; DNA: TGCAGTGCTAGAGTCATGGCAGTCGACTATGGCTACACCTTC
V: TRBV7-2; D: .; J: TRBJ1-5; size: many; CDR3: CASSLSQYQPQHF; DNA: TGTGCCAGCAGCTTATCCCAATATCAGCCCCAGCATTTT
V: TRBV12-3/TRBV12-4; D: .; J: TRBJ1-1; size: many; CDR3: CASSLISASRGTEAFF; DNA: TGTGCCAGCAGTTTAATATCGGCCTCCAGGGGCACTGAAGCTTTCTTT
V: TRBV4-1; D: TRBD2; J: TRBJ2-7; size: .; CDR3: CASSQGTRTYEQYF; DNA: TGCGCCAGCAGCCAAGGGACTAGAACCTACGAGCAGTACTTC
V: TRBV7-9; D: .; J: TRBJ2-7; size: .; CDR3: CASSLPRFPYEQYF; DNA: TGTGCCAGCAGCTTACCACGCTTCCCCTACGAGCAGTACTTC
V: TRBV4-1; D: .; J: TRBJ1-4; size: many; CDR3: CASSPLGATNEKLFF; DNA: TGCGCCAGCAGCCCTTTGGGGGCAACTAATGAAAAACTGTTTTTT
V: TRBV20-1; D: TRBD1; J: TRBJ1-4; size: .; CDR3: CSANGQGWDTNEKLFF; DNA: TGCAGTGCAAATGGACAGGGATGGGATACAAATGAAAAACTGTTTTTT
V: TRBV27; D: .; J: TRBJ1-1; size: many; CDR3: CASSLIVGRGTEAFF; DNA: TGTGCCAGCAGTTTAATTGTAGGCAGGGGCACTGAAGCTTTCTTT
V: TRBV12-3/TRBV12-4; D: TRBD1; J: TRBJ2-2; size: .; CDR3: CASSLGDRAGTGELFF; DNA: TGTGCCAGCAGCTTAGGCGACAGGGCGGGCACCGGGGAGCTGTTTTTT
V: TRBV5-1; D: .; J: TRBJ2-2; size: .; CDR3: CASSLGTGIISGELFF; DNA: TGCGCCAGCAGCTTGGGAACAGGGATTATTAGCGGGGAGCTGTTTTTT